Each of the 3 T cell receptor beta chains below was sequenced from the same sample in a study of spatial heterogeneity in lung cancer. General observations from the study: Tumors with more nonsynonymous mutations had more expanded intratumoral alpha and beta TCRs.

Time point defined: sample taken at primary tumor resection. These receptors have no identified antigens. TCRdb re-derived calls from the 5' RACE reads in MiXCR, one entry per CDR3 protein. Counted here are around 7,500 distinct CDR3 sequences, around 13% occurring once; the ten biggest clones make up about 8.1%. The specimen was lung tumor tissue, collected at surgery. The receptor set was obtained from a male donor with early-stage non-small cell lung cancer.

This clonotype has a single count. Little can be read into the size of this beta chain, an off-target read in a library designed for alpha chains. The chain uses TRBV12-3 or TRBV12-4 and TRBJ1-1; D might be TRBD1 (5 bases). There are 15 residues in the CDR3. V was trimmed by 10 bases and J by 4 bases, leaving 22 bases between them. CDR3 region: CANRRAGQGGTEAFF. CDR3 in DNA: TGTGCCAACAGGCGCGCGGGGCAGGGTGGCACTGAAGCTTTCTTT.

This clonotype has a count of ten or more. Within a library made for alpha chains, this beta chain is off target, and its count is uninformative. The gene calls are TRBV28 and TRBJ1-1; D is uncertain. Between the trimmed V and J ends, which lost 7 bases and 9 bases, there was a span of 12 bases. CDR3 length equals 11 residues. CDR1 MDHEN and CDR2 SYDVKM come from the germline V gene. The chain's CDR3 is CASTNGLKAFF. For the CDR3, the DNA is TGTGCCAGCACCAACGGTCTTAAAGCTTTCTTT.

This clonotype was counted at least ten times. The library was designed around alpha chains, so this beta chain is a stray read whose abundance carries little weight. The rearrangement joins TRBV24-1 to TRBJ1-5; D remains ambiguous. This CDR3 is built from 9 residues. V lost 6 bases and J 7 bases, leaving 0 bases between the germline ends. CDR1 and CDR2 from the germline V gene are KGHDR and SFDVKD. The CDR3 DNA reads as TGTGCCACCAGTCAGCCCCAGCATTTT. It codes for CATSQPQHF.